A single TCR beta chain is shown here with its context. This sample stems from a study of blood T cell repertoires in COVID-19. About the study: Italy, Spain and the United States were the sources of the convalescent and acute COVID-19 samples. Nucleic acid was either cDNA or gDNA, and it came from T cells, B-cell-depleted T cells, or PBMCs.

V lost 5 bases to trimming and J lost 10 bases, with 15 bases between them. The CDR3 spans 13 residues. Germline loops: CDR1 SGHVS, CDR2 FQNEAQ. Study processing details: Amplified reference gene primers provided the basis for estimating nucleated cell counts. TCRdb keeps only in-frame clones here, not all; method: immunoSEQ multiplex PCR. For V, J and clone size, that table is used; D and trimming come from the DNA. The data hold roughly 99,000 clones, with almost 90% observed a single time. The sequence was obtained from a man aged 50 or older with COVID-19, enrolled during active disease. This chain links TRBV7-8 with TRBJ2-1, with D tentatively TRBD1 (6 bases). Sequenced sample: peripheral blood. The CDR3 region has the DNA TGTGCCAGCAGCCCCCCTCAAACAGGGGAGCAGTTCTTC. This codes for CASSPPQTGEQFF.